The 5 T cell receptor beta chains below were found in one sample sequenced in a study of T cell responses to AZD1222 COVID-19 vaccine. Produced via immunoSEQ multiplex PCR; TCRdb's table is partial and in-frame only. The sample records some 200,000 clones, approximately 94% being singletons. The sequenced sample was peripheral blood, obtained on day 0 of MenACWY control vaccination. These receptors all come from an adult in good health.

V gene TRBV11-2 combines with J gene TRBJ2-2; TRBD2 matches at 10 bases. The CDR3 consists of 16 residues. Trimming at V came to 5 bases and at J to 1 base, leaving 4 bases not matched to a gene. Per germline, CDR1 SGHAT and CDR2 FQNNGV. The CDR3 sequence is CASSGSGGVNTGELFF. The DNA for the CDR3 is TGTGCCAGCAGCGGAAGCGGGGGGGTGAACACCGGGGAGCTGTTTTTT.

CDR3 coding DNA: TGTGCCACCAGTGATCCACGACAGGGGGGAAACATTCAGTACTTC. Translating gives CATSDPRQGGNIQYF. V and J are TRBV24-1 and TRBJ2-4; 9 positions agree with TRBD1. Germline V gene data show CDR1 as KGHDR and CDR2 as SFDVKD. The V and J ends lost 3 bases and 6 bases, in that order; junction bases with no gene match: 5. The CDR3 covers 15 residues.

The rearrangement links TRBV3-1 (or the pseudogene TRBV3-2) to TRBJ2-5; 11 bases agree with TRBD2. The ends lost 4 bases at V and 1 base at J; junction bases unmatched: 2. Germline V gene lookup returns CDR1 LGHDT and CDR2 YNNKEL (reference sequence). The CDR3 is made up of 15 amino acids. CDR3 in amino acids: CASSPSGGPQETQYF. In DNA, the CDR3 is TGTGCCAGCAGCCCTAGCGGGGGGCCCCAAGAGACCCAGTACTTC.

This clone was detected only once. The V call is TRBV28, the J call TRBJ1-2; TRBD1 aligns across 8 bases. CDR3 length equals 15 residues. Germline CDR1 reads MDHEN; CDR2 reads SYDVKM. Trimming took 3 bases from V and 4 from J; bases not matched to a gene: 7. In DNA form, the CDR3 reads TGTGCCAGCAGTTTGTCCTTGACAGGGGTCTATGGCTACACCTTC. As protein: CASSLSLTGVYGYTF.

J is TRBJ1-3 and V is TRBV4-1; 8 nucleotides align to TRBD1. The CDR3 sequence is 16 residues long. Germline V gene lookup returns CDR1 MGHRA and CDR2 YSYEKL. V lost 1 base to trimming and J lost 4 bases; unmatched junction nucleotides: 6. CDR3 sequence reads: CASSQGTGPMGNTIYF. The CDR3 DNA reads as TGCGCCAGCAGCCAAGGGACAGGGCCCATGGGAAACACCATATATTTT.